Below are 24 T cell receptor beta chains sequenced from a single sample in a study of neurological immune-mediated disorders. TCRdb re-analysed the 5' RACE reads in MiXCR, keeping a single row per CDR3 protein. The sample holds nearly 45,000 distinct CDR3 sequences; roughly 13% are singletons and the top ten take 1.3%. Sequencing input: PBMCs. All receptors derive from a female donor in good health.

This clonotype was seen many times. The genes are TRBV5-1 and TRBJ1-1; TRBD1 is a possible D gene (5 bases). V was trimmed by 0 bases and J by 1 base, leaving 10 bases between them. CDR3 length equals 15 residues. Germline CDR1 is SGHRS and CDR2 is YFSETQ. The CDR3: CASSLVPQENTEAFF. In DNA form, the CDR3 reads TGCGCCAGCAGCTTGGTCCCACAGGAGAACACTGAAGCTTTCTTT.

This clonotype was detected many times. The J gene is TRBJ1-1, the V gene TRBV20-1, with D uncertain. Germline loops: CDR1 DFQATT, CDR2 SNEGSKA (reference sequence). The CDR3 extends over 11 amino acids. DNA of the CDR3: TGCAGCGCACAGCTAAACACTGAAGCTTTCTTT. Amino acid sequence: CSAQLNTEAFF.

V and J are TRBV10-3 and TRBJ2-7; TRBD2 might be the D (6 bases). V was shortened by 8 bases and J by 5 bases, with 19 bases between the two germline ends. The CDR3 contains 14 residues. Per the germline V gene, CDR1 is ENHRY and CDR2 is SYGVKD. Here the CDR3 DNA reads TGTGCCATCGGCTCCGGGACTCTACTTCACGAGCAGTACTTC. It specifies CAIGSGTLLHEQYF.

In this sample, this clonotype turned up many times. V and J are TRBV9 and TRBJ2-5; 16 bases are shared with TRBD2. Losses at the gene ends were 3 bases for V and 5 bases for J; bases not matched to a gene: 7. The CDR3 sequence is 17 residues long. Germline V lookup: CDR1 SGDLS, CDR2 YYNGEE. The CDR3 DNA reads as TGTGCCAGCAGCGACGGGACTAGCGGGGGGGCCGGGGAGACCCAGTACTTC. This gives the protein CASSDGTSGGAGETQYF.

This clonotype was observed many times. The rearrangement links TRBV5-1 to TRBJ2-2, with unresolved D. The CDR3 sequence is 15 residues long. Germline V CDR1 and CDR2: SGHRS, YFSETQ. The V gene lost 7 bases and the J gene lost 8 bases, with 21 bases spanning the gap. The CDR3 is CASARLRTSTGELFF. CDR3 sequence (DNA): TGCGCCAGCGCACGCCTACGGACGTCAACGGGGGAGCTGTTTTTT.

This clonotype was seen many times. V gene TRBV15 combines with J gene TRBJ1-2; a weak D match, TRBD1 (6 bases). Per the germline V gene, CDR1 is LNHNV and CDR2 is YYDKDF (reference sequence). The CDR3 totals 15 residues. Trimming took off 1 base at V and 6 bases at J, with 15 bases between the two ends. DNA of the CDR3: TGTGCCACCAGCAGAGTGAGGGACATATCAGATGGCTACACCTTC. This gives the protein CATSRVRDISDGYTF.

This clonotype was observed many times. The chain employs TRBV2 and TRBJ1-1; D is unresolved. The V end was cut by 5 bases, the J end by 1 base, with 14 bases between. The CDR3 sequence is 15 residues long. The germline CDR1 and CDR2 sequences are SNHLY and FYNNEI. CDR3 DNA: TGTGCCAGCAGTCCCGACTATCTAGCGAACACTGAAGCTTTCTTT. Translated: CASSPDYLANTEAFF.

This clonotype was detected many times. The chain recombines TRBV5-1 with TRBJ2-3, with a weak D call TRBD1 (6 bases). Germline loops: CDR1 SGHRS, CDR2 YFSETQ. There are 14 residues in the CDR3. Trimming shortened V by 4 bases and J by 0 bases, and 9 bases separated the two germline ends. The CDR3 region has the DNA TGCGCCAGCAGCAAGGGGGACAGCACAGATACGCAGTATTTT. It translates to CASSKGDSTDTQYF.

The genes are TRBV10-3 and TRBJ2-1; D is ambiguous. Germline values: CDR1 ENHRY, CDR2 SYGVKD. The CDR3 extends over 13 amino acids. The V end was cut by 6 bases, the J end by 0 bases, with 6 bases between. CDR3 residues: CAIRVSSYNEQFF. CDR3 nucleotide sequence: TGTGCCATCAGAGTCAGCTCCTACAATGAGCAGTTCTTC.

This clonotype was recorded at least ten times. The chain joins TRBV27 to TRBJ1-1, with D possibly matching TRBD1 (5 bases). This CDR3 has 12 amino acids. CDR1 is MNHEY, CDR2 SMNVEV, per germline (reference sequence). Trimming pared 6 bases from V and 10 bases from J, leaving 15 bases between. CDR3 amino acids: CASSTGRRGAFF. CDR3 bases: TGTGCCAGCAGCACGGGACGGCGAGGAGCTTTCTTT.

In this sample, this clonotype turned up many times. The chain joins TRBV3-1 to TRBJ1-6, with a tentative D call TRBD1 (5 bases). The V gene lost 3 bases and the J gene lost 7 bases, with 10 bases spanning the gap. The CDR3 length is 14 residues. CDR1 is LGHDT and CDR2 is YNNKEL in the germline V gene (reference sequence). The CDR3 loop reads CASSHQGGNSPLHF. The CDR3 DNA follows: TGTGCCAGCAGCCACCAGGGTGGGAATTCACCCCTCCACTTT.

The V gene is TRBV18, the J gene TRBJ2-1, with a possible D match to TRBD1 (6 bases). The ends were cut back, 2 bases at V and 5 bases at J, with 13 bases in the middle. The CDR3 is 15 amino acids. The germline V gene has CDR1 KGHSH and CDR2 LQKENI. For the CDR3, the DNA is TGTGCCAGCTCACCATTGGGGGCGTCCCACAATGAGCAGTTCTTC. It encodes CASSPLGASHNEQFF.

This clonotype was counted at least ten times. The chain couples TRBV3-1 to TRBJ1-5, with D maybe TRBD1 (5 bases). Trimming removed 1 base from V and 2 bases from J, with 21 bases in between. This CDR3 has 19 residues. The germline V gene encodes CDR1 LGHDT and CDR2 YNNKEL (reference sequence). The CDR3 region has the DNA TGTGCCAGCAGCCAAGCGCTCTCTACAGGTGCTGAAGGCAATCAGCCCCAGCATTTT. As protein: CASSQALSTGAEGNQPQHF.

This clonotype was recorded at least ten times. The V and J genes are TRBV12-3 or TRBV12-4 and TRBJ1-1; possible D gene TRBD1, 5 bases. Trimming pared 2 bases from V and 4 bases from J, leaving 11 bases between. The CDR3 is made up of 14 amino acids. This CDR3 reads CASSLQGSSTEAFF. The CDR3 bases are TGTGCCAGCAGTTTACAGGGTTCGAGCACTGAAGCTTTCTTT.

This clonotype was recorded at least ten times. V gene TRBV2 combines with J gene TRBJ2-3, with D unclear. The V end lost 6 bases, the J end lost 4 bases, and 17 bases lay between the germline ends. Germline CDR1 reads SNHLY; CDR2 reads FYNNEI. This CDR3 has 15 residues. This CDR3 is CASRMGVLSADTQYF. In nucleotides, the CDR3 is TGTGCCAGCAGGATGGGCGTCCTTTCAGCAGATACGCAGTATTTT.

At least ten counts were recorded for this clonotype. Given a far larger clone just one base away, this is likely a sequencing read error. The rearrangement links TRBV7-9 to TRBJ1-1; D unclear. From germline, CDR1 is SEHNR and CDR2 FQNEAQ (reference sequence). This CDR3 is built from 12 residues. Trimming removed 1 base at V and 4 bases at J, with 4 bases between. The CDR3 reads CASSLGATEAFF. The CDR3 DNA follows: TGTGCCAGCAGCTTAGGGGCCACTGAAGCTTTCTTT.

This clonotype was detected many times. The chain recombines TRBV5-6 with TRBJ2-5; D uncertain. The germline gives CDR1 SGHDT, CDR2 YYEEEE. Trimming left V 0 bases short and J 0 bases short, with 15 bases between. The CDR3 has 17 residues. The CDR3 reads CASSLAHGFKDQETQYF. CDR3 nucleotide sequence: TGTGCCAGCAGCTTGGCGCACGGGTTTAAGGACCAAGAGACCCAGTACTTC.

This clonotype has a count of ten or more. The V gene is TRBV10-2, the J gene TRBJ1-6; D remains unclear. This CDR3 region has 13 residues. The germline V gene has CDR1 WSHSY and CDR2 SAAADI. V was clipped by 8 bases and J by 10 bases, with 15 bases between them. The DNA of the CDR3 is TGCGCCAGCTCGGAAAATTTTGGGTCACCCCTCCACTTT. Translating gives CASSENFGSPLHF.

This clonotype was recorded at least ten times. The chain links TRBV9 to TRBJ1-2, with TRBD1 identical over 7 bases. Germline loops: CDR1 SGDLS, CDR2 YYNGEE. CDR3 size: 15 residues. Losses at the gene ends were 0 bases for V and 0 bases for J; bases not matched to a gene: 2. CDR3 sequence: CASSVGGTANYGYTF. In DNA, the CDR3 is TGTGCCAGCAGCGTAGGCGGGACAGCTAACTATGGCTACACCTTC.

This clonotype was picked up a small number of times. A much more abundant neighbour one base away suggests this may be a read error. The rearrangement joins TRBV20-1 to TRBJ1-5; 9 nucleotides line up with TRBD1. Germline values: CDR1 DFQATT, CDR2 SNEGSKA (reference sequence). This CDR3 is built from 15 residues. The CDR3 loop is CSARGGQGLNQAQHF. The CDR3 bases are TGCAGTGCTAGAGGCGGACAGGGGCTTAATCAGGCCCAGCATTTT.

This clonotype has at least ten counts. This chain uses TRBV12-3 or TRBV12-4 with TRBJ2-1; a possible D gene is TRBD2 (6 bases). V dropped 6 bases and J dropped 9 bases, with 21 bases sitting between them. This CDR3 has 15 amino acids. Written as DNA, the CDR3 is TGTGCCAGCAGCCATAGCGGTCGGTCCCAGGTTGAGCAGTTCTTC. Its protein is CASSHSGRSQVEQFF.

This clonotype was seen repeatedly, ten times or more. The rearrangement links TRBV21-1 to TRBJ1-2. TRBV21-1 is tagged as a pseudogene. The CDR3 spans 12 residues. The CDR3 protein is CASSRFLQIYTF. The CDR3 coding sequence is TGTGCCAGCAGCAGGTTTCTCCAAATTTACACCTTC.

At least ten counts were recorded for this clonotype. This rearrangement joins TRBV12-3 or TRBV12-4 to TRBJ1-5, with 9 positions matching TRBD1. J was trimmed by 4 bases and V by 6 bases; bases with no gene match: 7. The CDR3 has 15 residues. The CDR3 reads CASSPRQGDNQPQHF. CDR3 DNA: TGTGCCAGCAGCCCAAGACAGGGGGATAATCAGCCCCAGCATTTT.

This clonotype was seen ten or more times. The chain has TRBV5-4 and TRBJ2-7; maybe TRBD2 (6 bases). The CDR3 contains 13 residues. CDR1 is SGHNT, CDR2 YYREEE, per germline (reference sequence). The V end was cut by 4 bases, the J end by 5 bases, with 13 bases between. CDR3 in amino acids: CASSRDSGNEQYF. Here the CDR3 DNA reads TGTGCCAGCAGCCGGGACTCTGGTAACGAGCAGTACTTC.